The present T cell receptor (beta chain) was sequenced within a study of circulating CD8 cells and anti-PD-1 response in melanoma. Study details: Treatment was intravenous nivolumab at 3 mg/kg every 2 weeks. General study points: PD-1 and DPOS subsets showed similar, higher clonality than DNEG. No tumor material was available, so peptide assays assessed reactivity. The cohort mixed treatment-naive and previously treated patients.

TCR libraries were prepared from about 16 ng of total RNA with the QIAseq Immune Repertoire TCR panel. TCRdb re-derived calls from the reads in MiXCR, one entry per CDR3 protein. The table records over 550 distinct CDR3 sequences, about 8.1% of them present only once. Sorting of live CD3+CD8+TCRalphabeta+ cells by PD-1 and/or TIGIT gave four subsets. By its share, this clonotype is large (0.1 to 1%). The target antigen is unknown. The sample consisted of CD8+ T cells from PBMCs, taken at baseline or after one month of anti-PD-1 therapy (not recorded which). This receptor was identified in a human donor with melanoma.

The DNA of the CDR3 is TGTGCCAGCAGCCAAGAAAGCGCGGACAATGAGCAGTTCTTC. Translating gives CASSQESADNEQFF. The chain couples TRBV3-1 to TRBJ2-1; D remains ambiguous. The CDR3 runs to 14 residues. Germline V gene data show CDR1 as LGHDT and CDR2 as YNNKEL (reference sequence). Trimming cost V 0 bases and J 5 bases, with 8 bases left between them.